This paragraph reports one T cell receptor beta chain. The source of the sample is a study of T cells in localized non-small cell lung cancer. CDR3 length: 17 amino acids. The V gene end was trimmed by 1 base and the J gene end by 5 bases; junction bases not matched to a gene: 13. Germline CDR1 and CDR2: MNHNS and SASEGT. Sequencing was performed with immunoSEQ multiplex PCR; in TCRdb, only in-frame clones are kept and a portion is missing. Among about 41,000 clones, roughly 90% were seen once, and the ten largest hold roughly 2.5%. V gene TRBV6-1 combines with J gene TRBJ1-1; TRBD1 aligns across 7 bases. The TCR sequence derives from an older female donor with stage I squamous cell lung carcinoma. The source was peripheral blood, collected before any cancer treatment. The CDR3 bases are TGTGCCAGCAGTGAAGGGCTCGGACGGACAGGCGAGACTGAAGCTTTCTTT. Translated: CASSEGLGRTGETEAFF.